This T cell receptor beta chain appears in the sequencing data of a study of T cell responses to AZD1222 COVID-19 vaccine. Profiled with immunoSEQ multiplex PCR; TCRdb holds only in-frame clones, not every one. The sample consists of about 60,000 clones, 65% to 90% of them appearing once. Points from the study as a whole: Reportedly, nearly half the spike-specific TCRs target unmutated variant regions. Two doses of AZD1222 preceded a rise in Spike-specific TCR breadth and depth.

In regard to this clone: Its matching antigen is unknown. The same CDR3 also results from other DNA sequences found in this sample.

This CDR3 is built from 11 residues. V was pared by 3 bases and J by 5 bases, with 4 bases between. J is TRBJ2-5 and V is TRBV12-3 or TRBV12-4; D is unclear. The sequencing here drew on peripheral blood, taken on day 0 of AZD1222 vaccination. The sequence came from an adult in good health. As DNA, the CDR3 is TGTGCCAGCAGTTTGGGGGAGACCCAGTACTTC. It specifies CASSLGETQYF.